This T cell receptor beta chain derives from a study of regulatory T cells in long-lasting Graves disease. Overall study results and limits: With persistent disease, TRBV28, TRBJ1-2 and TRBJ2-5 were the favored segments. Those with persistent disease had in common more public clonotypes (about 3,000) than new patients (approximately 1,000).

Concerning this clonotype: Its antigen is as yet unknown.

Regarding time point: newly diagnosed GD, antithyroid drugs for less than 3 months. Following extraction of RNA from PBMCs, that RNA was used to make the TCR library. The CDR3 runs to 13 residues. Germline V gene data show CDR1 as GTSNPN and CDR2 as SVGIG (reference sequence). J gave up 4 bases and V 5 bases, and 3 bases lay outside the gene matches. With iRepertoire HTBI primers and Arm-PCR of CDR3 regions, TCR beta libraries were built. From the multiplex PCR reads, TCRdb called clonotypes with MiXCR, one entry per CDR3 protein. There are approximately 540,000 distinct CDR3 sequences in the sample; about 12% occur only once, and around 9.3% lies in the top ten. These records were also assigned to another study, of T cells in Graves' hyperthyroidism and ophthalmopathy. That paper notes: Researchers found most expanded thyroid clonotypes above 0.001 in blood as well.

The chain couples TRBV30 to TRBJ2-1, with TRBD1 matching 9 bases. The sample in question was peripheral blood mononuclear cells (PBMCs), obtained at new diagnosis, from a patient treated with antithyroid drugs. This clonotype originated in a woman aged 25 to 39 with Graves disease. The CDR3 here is CAWDRGGYNEQFF. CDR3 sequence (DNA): TGTGCCTGGGACAGGGGGGGGTACAATGAGCAGTTCTTC.